These 5 T cell receptor beta chains were all obtained from the same sample, sequenced in a study of shared clonotypes between healthy human individuals. Repertoires were generated with immunoSEQ multiplex PCR, while TCRdb's copy carries only in-frame clones and drops some. The data show 2 million to 2.5 million clones, with roughly 93% seen just once and 0.3% to 0.4% held by the top ten. The sample taken for sequencing was naive CD4+ T cells from PBMCs. This sample's subset: CD45RA+ positively selected. These receptors originate from a man younger than 35 in good health. Some clones in this sample may be carry-over from other donors' samples.

V gene TRBV2 combines with J gene TRBJ2-6; the D gene is possibly TRBD2 (6 bases). Germline-derived CDR1 and CDR2 are SNHLY and FYNNEI. The V and J ends lost 7 bases and 1 base respectively, with 14 bases between them. The CDR3 runs to 16 residues. The CDR3 bases are TGTGCCAGCACCGATAGGGGAGGTTCTGGGGCCAACGTCCTGACTTTC. Translating it yields CASTDRGGSGANVLTF.

V and J are TRBV2 and TRBJ2-1; unclear D gene. Trimming took off 6 bases at V and 0 bases at J, with 12 bases between the two ends. This CDR3 spans 15 amino acids. Germline V lookup: CDR1 SNHLY, CDR2 FYNNEI. For the CDR3, the DNA is TGTGCCAGCAGCGCCCGTCGCACCTCCTACAATGAGCAGTTCTTC. This gives the protein CASSARRTSYNEQFF.

This chain links TRBV28 with TRBJ1-1, with D unclear. The CDR3 covers 17 residues. Trimming stripped 2 bases from V and 2 bases from J, with 18 bases between. Per germline, CDR1 MDHEN and CDR2 SYDVKM. In nucleotides, the CDR3 is TGTGCCAGCAGTTTACTGAACAGTAGAATATTCAACACTGAAGCTTTCTTT. Translated: CASSLLNSRIFNTEAFF.

The V call is TRBV28, the J call TRBJ1-5, with D perhaps matching TRBD1 (5 bases). The CDR3 totals 13 residues. Germline CDR1 reads MDHEN; CDR2 reads SYDVKM. Trimming removed 2 bases at V and 11 bases at J, with 13 bases between. CDR3 in DNA: TGTGCCAGCAGTTTACCCGGGACCGCAGCCCAGCATTTT. It yields the protein CASSLPGTAAQHF.

The genes are TRBV6-6 and TRBJ1-2, with D possibly matching TRBD1 (5 bases). The CDR3 length is 14 residues. The V and J ends lost 6 bases and 3 bases respectively, with 14 bases between them. CDR1 MNHNY and CDR2 SVGAGI come from the germline V gene (reference sequence). The CDR3 DNA sequence: TGTGCCAGCAGCCCTCCGGGGGGGGACTATGGCTACACCTTC. As protein: CASSPPGGDYGYTF.